The present T cell receptor (beta chain) was sequenced within a study of beta chain features in type 1 diabetes. Study conclusions and caveats: TCRB CDR3 length was moderately but significantly reduced in all four CD4+ subsets of Type 1 diabetes patients. Type 1 diabetes patients had VDJ junctions that carried fewer insertions and more deletions. With patients and controls alike, PCR might favor shorter templates to an equal degree.

Sorted populations were all over 98% pure. This clone was detected a few times. Its antigen is still unknown. This same CDR3 is encoded by further DNA sequences in the sample. All of the isolated RNA was reverse transcribed, so expressed TCRB transcripts were sequenced. Only in-frame clones appear in the TCRdb table, and some are missing; sequencing was by immunoSEQ multiplex PCR. The table has some 350,000 clones, around a tenth seen once. The CDR3 has 13 residues. Trimming took 3 bases from V and 4 from J, leaving 10 bases between them. CDR1 is MDHEN and CDR2 is SYDVKM in the germline V gene. J is TRBJ2-7 and V is TRBV28; no reliable D call. The clonotype was recovered from a man younger than 45 with type 1 diabetes. The sample was central memory CD4+ T cells from blood. CDR3 nucleotides: TGTGCCAGCAGTTTGGGCACAGAATACGAGCAGTACTTC. It is translated as CASSLGTEYEQYF.